This is a list of T cell receptor beta chains from one sample in a study of blood T cell repertoires in COVID-19. Assay: immunoSEQ multiplex PCR; the TCRdb copy retains only in-frame clones and omits some. The data show some 88,000 clones, roughly 85% seen once. The sequencing sample was made of peripheral blood. The receptors shown here come from a man in his sixties with acute or convalescent COVID-19. The CDR3 runs from the conserved cysteine through the conserved F or W. The order of the fields is clone size, D gene, V gene, J gene, CDR3 protein, CDR3 DNA. A D gene is named only where the DNA matches it firmly. Only some rows state a clone size, as once, few, many or a class for expanded clones.

clone_size: .
d_call: .
v_call: TRBV7-3
j_call: TRBJ1-2
cdr3_aa: CASSLGSGSYGYTF
cdr3_nt: TGTGCCAGCAGCCTCGGGTCTGGTAGCTATGGCTACACCTTC

clone_size: once
d_call: .
v_call: TRBV5-1
j_call: TRBJ1-3
cdr3_aa: CASKEVGSGNTIYF
cdr3_nt: TGCGCCAGCAAGGAGGTTGGCTCTGGAAACACCATATATTTT

clone_size: .
d_call: .
v_call: TRBV5-5
j_call: TRBJ2-5
cdr3_aa: CASNFYRETQYF
cdr3_nt: TGTGCCAGCAATTTCTACCGGGAGACCCAGTACTTC

clone_size: .
d_call: .
v_call: TRBV3-1/TRBV3-2
j_call: TRBJ1-1
cdr3_aa: CASSADMNTEAFF
cdr3_nt: TGTGCCAGCAGCGCAGATATGAACACTGAAGCTTTCTTT

clone_size: .
d_call: TRBD1
v_call: TRBV27
j_call: TRBJ1-5
cdr3_aa: CASSWSRGQPQHF
cdr3_nt: TGTGCCAGCAGTTGGTCCAGGGGGCAGCCCCAGCATTTT

clone_size: .
d_call: TRBD2
v_call: TRBV9
j_call: TRBJ2-7
cdr3_aa: CASSVGTSGSYEQYF
cdr3_nt: TGTGCCAGCAGCGTAGGGACTAGCGGGAGTTACGAGCAGTACTTC

clone_size: .
d_call: .
v_call: TRBV28
j_call: TRBJ2-3
cdr3_aa: CASSLPVTDTQYF
cdr3_nt: TGTGCCAGCAGTTTACCAGTCACAGATACGCAGTATTTT

clone_size: .
d_call: TRBD2
v_call: TRBV19
j_call: TRBJ2-3
cdr3_aa: CASSSGGGTDTQYF
cdr3_nt: TGTGCCAGTAGCTCTGGCGGGGGGACAGATACGCAGTATTTT

clone_size: .
d_call: TRBD1
v_call: TRBV18
j_call: TRBJ2-1
cdr3_aa: CASSHRDRAVPEQFF
cdr3_nt: TGTGCCAGCTCACACCGGGACAGGGCTGTCCCTGAGCAGTTCTTC

clone_size: .
d_call: .
v_call: TRBV7-2
j_call: TRBJ1-5
cdr3_aa: CASSLRVAQPQHF
cdr3_nt: TGTGCCAGCAGCCTCAGGGTAGCCCAGCCCCAGCATTTT

clone_size: once
d_call: .
v_call: TRBV6-5
j_call: TRBJ1-3
cdr3_aa: CASSFWETGNTIYF
cdr3_nt: TGTGCCAGCAGTTTTTGGGAGACAGGAAACACCATATATTTT

clone_size: .
d_call: TRBD1
v_call: TRBV6-5
j_call: TRBJ1-1
cdr3_aa: CASRQGQGLSFF
cdr3_nt: TGTGCCAGCAGACAGGGACAGGGGTTGTCTTTCTTT

clone_size: .
d_call: TRBD2
v_call: TRBV10-1
j_call: TRBJ2-1
cdr3_aa: CASSGLAGGRKEQFF
cdr3_nt: TGCGCCAGCAGTGGTCTGGCGGGAGGGCGAAAAGAGCAGTTCTTC

clone_size: .
d_call: TRBD2
v_call: TRBV30
j_call: TRBJ2-2
cdr3_aa: CACGLAGGLAGELFF
cdr3_nt: TGTGCCTGTGGACTAGCGGGAGGGCTTGCAGGGGAGCTGTTTTTT

clone_size: few
d_call: .
v_call: TRBV11-2
j_call: TRBJ2-7
cdr3_aa: CASSSGASIYEQYF
cdr3_nt: TGTGCCAGCAGCTCGGGTGCTAGCATCTACGAGCAGTACTTC

clone_size: .
d_call: TRBD1
v_call: TRBV10-3
j_call: TRBJ1-6
cdr3_aa: CAISEGQGTSPLHF
cdr3_nt: TGTGCCATCAGTGAGGGACAGGGAACTTCACCCCTCCACTTT

clone_size: once
d_call: .
v_call: TRBV6-5
j_call: TRBJ2-7
cdr3_aa: CASRDGVNEQYF
cdr3_nt: TGTGCCAGCAGGGACGGGGTGAACGAGCAGTACTTC

clone_size: .
d_call: TRBD1
v_call: TRBV7-2
j_call: TRBJ2-7
cdr3_aa: CASRTTGVPYEQYF
cdr3_nt: TGTGCCAGCAGGACCACAGGGGTCCCCTACGAGCAGTACTTC

clone_size: .
d_call: .
v_call: TRBV4-2
j_call: TRBJ1-2
cdr3_aa: CASSQPGDGRNYGYTF
cdr3_nt: TGTGCCAGCAGCCAACCGGGGGATGGGAGAAACTATGGCTACACCTTC

clone_size: once
d_call: .
v_call: TRBV7-9
j_call: TRBJ1-1
cdr3_aa: CASSLEGVTEAFF
cdr3_nt: TGTGCCAGCAGCTTAGAGGGGGTTACTGAAGCTTTCTTT

clone_size: .
d_call: .
v_call: TRBV7-9
j_call: TRBJ2-3
cdr3_aa: CASSGSWGQGSTDTQYF
cdr3_nt: TGTGCCAGCAGCGGGTCGTGGGGTCAGGGCAGCACAGATACGCAGTATTTT

clone_size: .
d_call: TRBD1
v_call: TRBV6-2/TRBV6-3
j_call: TRBJ2-6
cdr3_aa: CASSYGTVLRSGANVLTF
cdr3_nt: TGTGCCAGCAGTTACGGGACAGTGCTTAGATCTGGGGCCAACGTCCTGACTTTC

clone_size: once
d_call: .
v_call: TRBV5-1
j_call: TRBJ2-3
cdr3_aa: CASSLRPVPGDTDTQYF
cdr3_nt: TGCGCCAGCAGCCTACGGCCGGTACCTGGAGACACAGATACGCAGTATTTT

clone_size: .
d_call: TRBD1
v_call: TRBV18
j_call: TRBJ1-1
cdr3_aa: CASLQGEVSEAFF
cdr3_nt: TGTGCCAGCCTACAGGGGGAGGTCTCTGAAGCTTTCTTT

clone_size: once
d_call: TRBD2
v_call: TRBV5-1
j_call: TRBJ2-7
cdr3_aa: CASSLESRLAGGIYSYEQYF
cdr3_nt: TGCGCCAGCAGCTTGGAATCCCGACTAGCGGGAGGGATATACTCCTACGAGCAGTACTTC

clone_size: .
d_call: .
v_call: TRBV30
j_call: TRBJ2-5
cdr3_aa: CAWSRGSFGSLETQYF
cdr3_nt: TGTGCCTGGAGTAGGGGGAGCTTTGGTTCTTTGGAGACCCAGTACTTC

clone_size: .
d_call: TRBD1
v_call: TRBV18
j_call: TRBJ2-3
cdr3_aa: CASSPGPGQGWTDTQYF
cdr3_nt: TGTGCCAGCTCACCAGGACCGGGACAGGGGTGGACAGATACGCAGTATTTT

clone_size: .
d_call: .
v_call: TRBV14
j_call: TRBJ2-3
cdr3_aa: CASSQDLTATSTDTQYF
cdr3_nt: TGTGCCAGCAGCCAAGACCTGACAGCTACTAGCACAGATACGCAGTATTTT

clone_size: .
d_call: .
v_call: TRBV19
j_call: TRBJ1-5
cdr3_aa: CASSIRGISNQPQHF
cdr3_nt: TGTGCCAGTAGTATTAGGGGGATCAGCAATCAGCCCCAGCATTTT

clone_size: few
d_call: TRBD1
v_call: TRBV2
j_call: TRBJ1-5
cdr3_aa: CASSVGQDYSNQPQHF
cdr3_nt: TGTGCCAGCAGTGTCGGACAGGACTATAGCAATCAGCCCCAGCATTTT

clone_size: .
d_call: TRBD1
v_call: TRBV23-1
j_call: TRBJ2-1
cdr3_aa: CASSQPPGQGWNEQFF
cdr3_nt: TGCGCCAGCAGTCAACCCCCGGGACAGGGATGGAATGAGCAGTTCTTC

clone_size: once
d_call: .
v_call: TRBV5-1
j_call: TRBJ2-7
cdr3_aa: CASSNNRIFYEQYF
cdr3_nt: TGCGCCAGCAGCAACAACAGGATATTCTACGAGCAGTACTTC

clone_size: .
d_call: .
v_call: TRBV5-4
j_call: TRBJ2-1
cdr3_aa: CASSLGAENEQFF
cdr3_nt: TGTGCCAGCAGCTTAGGGGCGGAGAATGAGCAGTTCTTC

clone_size: .
d_call: TRBD2
v_call: TRBV30
j_call: TRBJ2-1
cdr3_aa: CAWSVGGGISSYNEQFF
cdr3_nt: TGTGCCTGGAGCGTCGGGGGGGGCATAAGCTCCTACAATGAGCAGTTCTTC

clone_size: .
d_call: .
v_call: TRBV18
j_call: TRBJ1-1
cdr3_aa: CASSPPKGRETEAFF
cdr3_nt: TGTGCCAGCTCACCACCAAAGGGGCGGGAGACTGAAGCTTTCTTT

clone_size: .
d_call: .
v_call: TRBV5-4
j_call: TRBJ2-7
cdr3_aa: CASSSQGGTYEQYF
cdr3_nt: TGTGCCAGCAGCTCACAGGGAGGGACCTACGAGCAGTACTTC

clone_size: .
d_call: TRBD2
v_call: TRBV3-1/TRBV3-2
j_call: TRBJ2-3
cdr3_aa: CASSHPGPSGSGTDTQYF
cdr3_nt: TGTGCCAGCAGCCATCCCGGGCCTAGCGGGAGTGGCACAGATACGCAGTATTTT

clone_size: .
d_call: TRBD1
v_call: TRBV4-1
j_call: TRBJ2-5
cdr3_aa: CASSQEGQYQETQYF
cdr3_nt: TGCGCCAGCAGCCAAGAGGGACAGTACCAAGAGACCCAGTACTTC

clone_size: .
d_call: TRBD1
v_call: TRBV29-1
j_call: TRBJ1-2
cdr3_aa: CSVSDRGKNYGYTF
cdr3_nt: TGCAGCGTTTCGGACAGGGGGAAGAACTATGGCTACACCTTC

clone_size: .
d_call: .
v_call: TRBV7-9
j_call: TRBJ2-1
cdr3_aa: CASSPLAASYNEQFF
cdr3_nt: TGTGCCAGCAGCCCTCTAGCAGCCTCCTACAATGAGCAGTTCTTC

clone_size: .
d_call: TRBD2
v_call: TRBV11-2
j_call: TRBJ2-1
cdr3_aa: CASSPLAGGVGNEQFF
cdr3_nt: TGTGCCAGCAGCCCGTTAGCGGGGGGGGTGGGTAATGAGCAGTTCTTC

clone_size: .
d_call: .
v_call: TRBV6-5
j_call: TRBJ1-2
cdr3_aa: CASSSPDYGYTF
cdr3_nt: TGTGCCAGCAGTTCCCCTGACTATGGCTACACCTTC

clone_size: .
d_call: .
v_call: TRBV5-1
j_call: TRBJ1-2
cdr3_aa: CASSPNRASGYTF
cdr3_nt: TGCGCCAGCAGCCCGAACAGGGCCTCCGGCTACACCTTC

clone_size: .
d_call: .
v_call: TRBV11-2
j_call: TRBJ1-1
cdr3_aa: CASSFQTGAWGGTEAFF
cdr3_nt: TGTGCCAGCAGCTTTCAAACCGGGGCCTGGGGAGGCACTGAAGCTTTCTTT

clone_size: few
d_call: .
v_call: TRBV6-2/TRBV6-3
j_call: TRBJ1-5
cdr3_aa: CASSQDGAFNQPQHF
cdr3_nt: TGTGCCAGCAGTCAGGATGGGGCTTTCAATCAGCCCCAGCATTTT

clone_size: once
d_call: .
v_call: TRBV12-5
j_call: TRBJ2-1
cdr3_aa: CASGLVGQARDLRHNEQFF
cdr3_nt: TGTGCTAGTGGTTTGGTAGGGCAGGCCCGGGACTTAAGACACAATGAGCAGTTCTTC

clone_size: .
d_call: .
v_call: TRBV6-5
j_call: TRBJ2-6
cdr3_aa: CASNSISGANVLTF
cdr3_nt: TGTGCCAGCAACTCGATCTCTGGGGCCAACGTCCTGACTTTC

clone_size: .
d_call: .
v_call: TRBV29-1
j_call: TRBJ1-2
cdr3_aa: CSAQTVSGYGYTF
cdr3_nt: TGCAGCGCCCAGACAGTTTCTGGTTATGGCTACACCTTC

clone_size: .
d_call: TRBD2
v_call: TRBV19
j_call: TRBJ2-1
cdr3_aa: CASSIGTSGDRQFF
cdr3_nt: TGTGCCAGTAGTATAGGGACTAGCGGGGATCGTCAGTTCTTC

clone_size: .
d_call: TRBD1
v_call: TRBV18
j_call: TRBJ2-7
cdr3_aa: CASSLSGTGFREQYF
cdr3_nt: TGTGCCAGCTCACTCTCCGGGACAGGGTTTAGGGAGCAGTACTTC

clone_size: .
d_call: TRBD1
v_call: TRBV7-2
j_call: TRBJ2-2
cdr3_aa: CASSGTVENTGELFF
cdr3_nt: TGTGCCAGCAGCGGGACAGTGGAGAACACCGGGGAGCTGTTTTTT

clone_size: .
d_call: .
v_call: TRBV4-1
j_call: TRBJ1-2
cdr3_aa: CASSQGTSSYGYTF
cdr3_nt: TGCGCCAGCAGCCAGGGGACATCATCCTATGGCTACACCTTC

clone_size: few
d_call: TRBD2
v_call: TRBV27
j_call: TRBJ2-7
cdr3_aa: CASSLAGWDEQYF
cdr3_nt: TGTGCCAGCAGTCTAGCGGGATGGGACGAGCAGTACTTC

clone_size: .
d_call: .
v_call: TRBV7-8
j_call: TRBJ2-1
cdr3_aa: CASSRDKDNEQFF
cdr3_nt: TGTGCCAGCAGCCGGGACAAGGACAATGAGCAGTTCTTC

clone_size: .
d_call: TRBD1
v_call: TRBV7-8
j_call: TRBJ1-2
cdr3_aa: CASSLGGQGAGGYTF
cdr3_nt: TGTGCCAGCAGCTTAGGAGGGCAGGGGGCAGGGGGCTACACCTTC

clone_size: .
d_call: .
v_call: TRBV3-1/TRBV3-2
j_call: TRBJ1-1
cdr3_aa: CASSQGQGREAFF
cdr3_nt: TGTGCCAGCAGCCAAGGGCAGGGTAGGGAAGCTTTCTTT

clone_size: .
d_call: .
v_call: TRBV10-2
j_call: TRBJ2-7
cdr3_aa: CASSPAGLSEQYF
cdr3_nt: TGCGCCAGCAGTCCCGCAGGTCTAAGCGAGCAGTACTTC

clone_size: .
d_call: .
v_call: TRBV5-6
j_call: TRBJ2-1
cdr3_aa: CASRWDFSFYNEQFF
cdr3_nt: TGTGCCAGCAGGTGGGACTTTAGCTTTTACAATGAGCAGTTCTTC

clone_size: .
d_call: TRBD1
v_call: TRBV7-9
j_call: TRBJ1-6
cdr3_aa: CASSLQGANSPLHF
cdr3_nt: TGTGCCAGCAGCTTACAGGGGGCCAATTCACCCCTCCACTTT